One and the same sample provided the 26 T cell receptor beta chains below, sequenced in a study of blood T cells in healthy people across ages. It was with a sample-barcoded 5' primer and a J-beta primer mix that a second PCR of roughly 7 to 12 cycles was run. TCRdb ran MiXCR on the 5' RACE reads and lists one entry per CDR3 protein. Among some 940,000 distinct CDR3 sequences, almost 30% were seen once, and the ten largest hold more than 8.5%. These data were likewise used in another study, on T cells of mothers and their children.

Sequencing used blood. All receptors derive from a woman aged 40 to 49 in good health.

V usage is TRBV7-6 and J usage is TRBJ2-1; 8 nucleotides agree with TRBD2. The ends lost 3 bases at V and 5 bases at J; junction bases unmatched: 6. Germline assignment: CDR1 SGHVS and CDR2 FNYEAQ. This CDR3 has 15 residues. Here the CDR3 reads CASSFSGAVNNEQFF. The CDR3, as DNA: TGTGCCAGCAGCTTTAGCGGGGCGGTGAACAATGAGCAGTTCTTC. The whole variable domain, remainder taken from reference TRBV7-6 and TRBJ2-1, is GAGVSQSPRYKVTKRGQDVALRCDPISGHVSLYWYRQALGQGPEFLTYFNYEAQQDKSGLPNDRFSAERPEGSISTLTIQRTEQRDSAMYRCASSFSGAVNNEQFFGPGTRLTVL.

The rearrangement uses TRBV7-2 and TRBJ2-3; 9 bases match TRBD2. The CDR3 sequence is 16 residues long. Germline V gene sequence: CDR1 SGHTA, CDR2 FQGNSA. V was clipped by 2 bases and J by 2 bases; unmatched bases: 5. The CDR3: CASSLWRGGSTDTQYF. The CDR3 nucleotides are TGTGCCAGCAGCTTATGGCGGGGGGGATCCACAGATACGCAGTATTTT.

V and J are TRBV5-1 and TRBJ1-2, with D possibly being TRBD1 (5 bases). Trimming took 0 bases from V and 3 from J, leaving 15 bases between them. This CDR3 spans 16 amino acids. CDR1 SGHRS and CDR2 YFSETQ come from the germline V gene. The CDR3 coding sequence is TGCGCCAGCAGCTTGGGTGACGGGGGAAGAGACTATGGCTACACCTTC. This translates into CASSLGDGGRDYGYTF.

In this sample, this clonotype turned up many times. This sequence joins TRBV28 and TRBJ2-6; D tentatively reads TRBD1 or TRBD2 (5 bases each). The CDR3 length is 15 residues. Between the trimmed V and J ends, which lost 2 bases and 2 bases, there was a span of 7 bases. The V gene's germline CDR1 is MDHEN and CDR2 SYDVKM. CDR3 amino acids: CASSLEGPGANVLTF. DNA of the CDR3: TGTGCCAGCAGTTTAGAGGGGCCTGGGGCCAACGTCCTGACTTTC.

Only a few counts were recorded for this clonotype. The CDR3 loop is CASSSYPTGASYEQYF. The CDR3 DNA follows: TGTGCCAGCAGCTCGTACCCGACCGGGGCCTCCTACGAGCAGTACTTC. The chain joins TRBV7-2 to TRBJ2-7; D tentatively reads TRBD1 or TRBD2 (5 bases each). V was cut by 4 bases and J by 0 bases, with 16 bases left in between. The CDR3 spans 16 residues. CDR1 is SGHTA and CDR2 is FQGNSA in the germline V gene.

As to this clonotype: One junction end does not reproduce the germline sequence, and a read error may be involved. V gene TRBV14 combines with J gene TRBJ1-1, with a possible D match to TRBD1 (6 bases). Germline V lookup: CDR1 SGHDN, CDR2 FVKESK. This CDR3 has 15 amino acids. CDR3 amino acids: CASSQDRFMNTEAFF. In DNA form, the CDR3 reads TGCGCCAGCAGCCAAGACAGGTTTATGAACACTGAAGCTTTCTTT. The variable domain in full, completed from reference TRBV14 and TRBJ1-1, reads EAGVTQFPSHSVIEKGQTVTLRCDPISGHDNLYWYRRVMGKEIKFLLHFVKESKQDESGMPNNRFLAERTGGTYSTLKVQPAELEDSGVYFCASSQDRFMNTEAFFGQGTRLTVV.

The CDR3 loop is CASSPPRTFNQPQHF. Here the CDR3 DNA reads TGTGCCAGCAGTCCACCCCGGACCTTCAATCAGCCCCAGCATTTT. The chain recombines TRBV28 with TRBJ1-5; D gene unclear. V lost 5 bases, J lost 3 bases, and 14 bases lay in between. Germline assignment: CDR1 MDHEN and CDR2 SYDVKM. The CDR3 has 15 residues.

This chain links TRBV18 with TRBJ2-7; 16 bases agree with TRBD2. The ends lost 5 bases at V and 2 bases at J; junction bases unmatched: 3. CDR3 size: 16 residues. The germline V gene encodes CDR1 KGHSH and CDR2 LQKENI. CDR3 DNA: TGTGCCAGCTCATCCGGGACTAGCGGGGGGGCCTACGAGCAGTACTTC. Its protein is CASSSGTSGGAYEQYF.

This chain links TRBV2 with TRBJ2-7, with D unclear. The V and J ends lost 7 bases and 3 bases respectively, with 10 bases between them. CDR1 is SNHLY, CDR2 FYNNEI, per germline. This CDR3 comprises 12 residues. This CDR3 reads CASKLSHYEQYF. Here the CDR3 DNA reads TGTGCCAGCAAGTTAAGCCACTACGAGCAGTACTTC.

Only a few counts were recorded for this clonotype. V gene TRBV2 combines with J gene TRBJ1-2; 7 bases are shared with TRBD1. The CDR3 is made up of 13 amino acids. CDR1 and CDR2 (germline): SNHLY, FYNNEI. Trimming took 7 bases from V and 6 from J; bases not matched to a gene: 8. The CDR3 loop is CASTLRQGDGYTF. DNA of the CDR3: TGTGCCAGCACCCTTCGACAGGGAGATGGCTACACCTTC.

This chain uses TRBV4-3 with TRBJ2-3; D gene ambiguous. Germline V gives CDR1 LGHNA, CDR2 YSLEER. V lost 4 bases to trimming and J lost 8 bases, with 16 bases between them. This CDR3 spans 14 amino acids. The CDR3, as DNA: TGCGCCAGCAGCCTTAGGTCCTTAGACGGTACGCAGTATTTT. This gives the protein CASSLRSLDGTQYF.

The J gene is TRBJ2-1, the V gene TRBV28, with 8 nucleotides matching TRBD2. Germline-derived CDR1 and CDR2 are MDHEN and SYDVKM. Trimming took 5 bases from V and 0 from J; bases not matched to a gene: 12. The CDR3 consists of 18 residues. The chain's CDR3 is CASSPGRKRGFSYNEQFF. The CDR3 coding sequence is TGTGCCAGCAGTCCCGGAAGAAAGCGGGGGTTCTCCTACAATGAGCAGTTCTTC.

This clonotype was seen a few times. This chain uses TRBV12-3 or TRBV12-4 with TRBJ1-4; 7 nucleotides line up with TRBD1. The length of the CDR3 is 14 residues. V was pared by 5 bases and J by 5 bases, with 5 bases of the junction left unmatched. The CDR3 sequence: CASSRRQGNEKLFF. CDR3 sequence (DNA): TGTGCCAGCAGTCGACGACAGGGCAATGAAAAACTGTTTTTT.

This clonotype was counted a few times. J is TRBJ1-1 and V is TRBV29-1; D is unclear. This CDR3 comprises 13 residues. Germline CDR1 and CDR2: SQVTM and ANQGSEA. Between the trimmed V and J ends, which lost 7 bases and 0 bases, there was a span of 12 bases. CDR3: CSAAPEMNTEAFF. The CDR3 DNA sequence: TGCAGCGCAGCCCCGGAGATGAACACTGAAGCTTTCTTT. Looking up the rest from reference TRBV29-1 and TRBJ1-1 gives the full variable domain: SAVISQKPSRDICQRGTSLTIQCQVDSQVTMMFWYRQQPGQSLTLIATANQGSEATYESGFVIDKFPISRPNLTFSTLTVSNMSPEDSSIYLCSAAPEMNTEAFFGQGTRLTVV.

This clonotype was found many times. V is TRBV11-2 and J is TRBJ2-1; 7 positions agree with TRBD1. V lost 5 bases, J lost 7 bases, and 8 bases stayed unmatched. There are 14 residues in the CDR3. Germline V gene lookup returns CDR1 SGHAT and CDR2 FQNNGV. The CDR3 DNA reads as TGTGCCAGCAGCATATCGACAGGGTCGAATGAGCAGTTCTTC. The encoded protein is CASSISTGSNEQFF.

This clonotype was detected many times. The chain carries TRBV27 and TRBJ1-1; 7 positions agree with TRBD1. V lost 4 bases to trimming and J lost 4 bases; unmatched junction nucleotides: 6. CDR1 is MNHEY and CDR2 is SMNVEV in the germline V gene (reference sequence). The CDR3 is 14 residues long. CDR3 in DNA: TGTGCCAGCAGTTCTAACAGGGGCGGCACTGAAGCTTTCTTT. Translated, it gives CASSSNRGGTEAFF.

This clonotype turned up a few times. This rearrangement joins TRBV9 to TRBJ1-1, with TRBD1 as a possible D gene (5 bases). Germline CDR1 and CDR2: SGDLS and YYNGEE. Trimming cost V 1 base and J 3 bases, with 7 bases left between them. The CDR3 is 13 residues long. The CDR3 spells CASSVSGHTEAFF. The DNA for the CDR3 is TGTGCCAGCAGCGTATCGGGGCACACTGAAGCTTTCTTT. The variable domain in full, with the rest retrieved from reference TRBV9 and TRBJ1-1, is DSGVTQTPKHLITATGQRVTLRCSPRSGDLSVYWYQQSLDQGLQFLIQYYNGEERAKGNILERFSAQQFPDLHSELNLSSLELGDSALYFCASSVSGHTEAFFGQGTRLTVV.

This chain connects TRBV5-1 to TRBJ2-1, with 7 bases aligning to TRBD2. This CDR3 has 16 amino acids. Unmatched junction bases numbered 3, after V lost 0 bases and J lost 0 bases. Germline-derived CDR1 and CDR2 are SGHRS and YFSETQ. The CDR3 DNA sequence: TGCGCCAGCAGCTTGGCCGGGGACTACTCCTACAATGAGCAGTTCTTC. It is translated as CASSLAGDYSYNEQFF. Filled out from reference TRBV5-1 and TRBJ2-1, the complete variable domain reads KAGVTQTPRYLIKTRGQQVTLSCSPISGHRSVSWYQQTPGQGLQFLFEYFSETQRNKGNFPGRFSGRQFSNSRSEMNVSTLELGDSALYLCASSLAGDYSYNEQFFGPGTRLTVL.

This clonotype was counted ten times or more. The chain has TRBV5-1 and TRBJ2-7; D is uncertain. The CDR3 runs 15 residues. Trimming cost V 2 bases and J 6 bases, with 18 bases left between them. Germline V gene lookup returns CDR1 SGHRS and CDR2 YFSETQ. The CDR3 protein is CASSLDDWVPSEQYF. DNA of the CDR3: TGCGCCAGCAGCTTAGACGACTGGGTCCCCTCCGAGCAGTACTTC.

In this sample, this clonotype turned up many times. V and J are TRBV5-1 and TRBJ2-3; D is undetermined. From germline, CDR1 is SGHRS and CDR2 YFSETQ. The CDR3 totals 14 residues. Deletions cut 4 bases from V and 0 bases from J, with 9 bases between. The CDR3 DNA is TGCGCCAGCAGCAGGCTTTCTAGCACAGATACGCAGTATTTT. Amino acids: CASSRLSSTDTQYF. Complete variable domain (other parts from reference TRBV5-1 and TRBJ2-3): KAGVTQTPRYLIKTRGQQVTLSCSPISGHRSVSWYQQTPGQGLQFLFEYFSETQRNKGNFPGRFSGRQFSNSRSEMNVSTLELGDSALYLCASSRLSSTDTQYFGPGTRLTVL.

This CDR3 is CASSLAQPSTNEKLFF. In DNA form, the CDR3 reads TGCGCCAGCAGCTTGGCACAGCCATCAACTAATGAAAAACTGTTTTTT. This chain uses TRBV5-1 with TRBJ1-4; D uncertain. Germline V gene sequence: CDR1 SGHRS, CDR2 YFSETQ. Trimming left V 0 bases short and J 0 bases short, with 9 bases between. The CDR3 is 16 residues long. Together with reference TRBV5-1 and TRBJ1-4, the CDR3 gives the full variable domain: KAGVTQTPRYLIKTRGQQVTLSCSPISGHRSVSWYQQTPGQGLQFLFEYFSETQRNKGNFPGRFSGRQFSNSRSEMNVSTLELGDSALYLCASSLAQPSTNEKLFFGSGTQLSVL.

V and J are TRBV5-1 and TRBJ2-3, with D tentatively TRBD2 (6 bases). V was pared by 0 bases and J by 0 bases, with 11 bases between. This CDR3 region has 16 residues. In germline, CDR1 is SGHRS, CDR2 YFSETQ. The CDR3 loop reads CASSLAAGPSTDTQYF. The CDR3 nucleotides read TGCGCCAGCAGCTTGGCGGCGGGACCAAGCACAGATACGCAGTATTTT. Variable domain in full (rest from reference TRBV5-1 and TRBJ2-3): KAGVTQTPRYLIKTRGQQVTLSCSPISGHRSVSWYQQTPGQGLQFLFEYFSETQRNKGNFPGRFSGRQFSNSRSEMNVSTLELGDSALYLCASSLAAGPSTDTQYFGPGTRLTVL.

This clonotype appeared a few times. The chain combines TRBV20-1 with TRBJ2-7, with a tentative D call TRBD1 (6 bases). V was pared by 7 bases and J by 0 bases, with 10 bases between. Germline V gene lookup returns CDR1 DFQATT and CDR2 SNEGSKA (reference sequence). CDR3 size: 12 residues. The CDR3 coding sequence is TGCAGTGTAAACAGGGACTCCTACGAGCAGTACTTC. It codes for CSVNRDSYEQYF.

On this clonotype itself: A read error is possible here, since a much larger clone lies one base away. V and J are TRBV4-3 and TRBJ2-5; the match to TRBD2 covers 12 bases. The trim removed 0 bases at V and 2 bases at J, leaving 4 bases unmatched. The CDR3 is made up of 17 amino acids. Germline CDR1 LGHNA, CDR2 YSLEER. CDR3 bases: TGCGCCAGCAGCCAAGACGGACTAGCGGGGACTCAAGAGACCCAGTACTTC. Protein product: CASSQDGLAGTQETQYF.

This clonotype was observed a few times. This sequence joins TRBV5-6 and TRBJ1-5; D uncertain. The V gene lost 0 bases and the J gene lost 1 base, with 8 bases spanning the gap. CDR3 length equals 15 residues. Germline CDR1 reads SGHDT; CDR2 reads YYEEEE. The CDR3 here is CASSLGFWSNQPQHF. The CDR3 DNA is TGTGCCAGCAGCTTGGGGTTTTGGAGCAATCAGCCCCAGCATTTT.

The V and J genes are TRBV7-9 and TRBJ1-2, with D unresolved. Germline V CDR1 and CDR2: SEHNR, FQNEAQ (reference sequence). The CDR3 runs to 14 residues. Trimming removed 0 bases from V and 4 bases from J, with 9 bases in between. CDR3 bases: TGTGCCAGCAGCTTAGCCCGCGCCCGCTATGGCTACACCTTC. As protein: CASSLARARYGYTF.